One sample yielded the 7 T cell receptor beta chains listed below, sequenced in a study of OX40 agonist ivuxolimab in advanced cancers. Libraries were prepared by immunoSEQ multiplex PCR; TCRdb keeps only in-frame clonotypes and omits some of them. Of about 26,000 clones in the sample, roughly 80% are singletons; the top ten hold about a quarter. The sample was CD4+ or CD8+ T cells sorted from blood, taken in a trial of the OX40 agonist ivuxolimab. These receptors were taken from an adult with an advanced solid tumor such as melanoma, head and neck, liver or kidney cancer.

V and J are TRBV6-6 and TRBJ2-1, with 9 bases fitting TRBD1. The V and J ends lost 6 bases and 3 bases, in that order; junction bases with no gene match: 9. This CDR3 region has 16 residues. Germline CDR1 reads MNHNY; CDR2 reads SVGAGI (reference sequence). In DNA, the CDR3 is TGTGCCAGCAGGCGGACAGGGGAAGAGAACTACAATGAGCAGTTCTTC. It is translated as CASRRTGEENYNEQFF.

The rearrangement uses TRBV7-6 and TRBJ2-2, with TRBD1 matching over 9 bases. Trimming at V came to 5 bases and at J to 6 bases, leaving 7 bases not matched to a gene. This CDR3 is built from 15 residues. The V gene's germline CDR1 is SGHVS and CDR2 FNYEAQ. The CDR3 here is CASSLGQGGPGELFF. In DNA form, the CDR3 reads TGTGCCAGCAGCCTGGGACAGGGAGGTCCCGGGGAGCTGTTTTTT. Filled out from reference TRBV7-6 and TRBJ2-2, the complete variable domain reads GAGVSQSPRYKVTKRGQDVALRCDPISGHVSLYWYRQALGQGPEFLTYFNYEAQQDKSGLPNDRFSAERPEGSISTLTIQRTEQRDSAMYRCASSLGQGGPGELFFGEGSRLTVL.

CDR3 DNA: TGCGCCAGCAGCCAAGATTTAGAAGCCGTACCAGATACGCAGTATTTT. Its protein is CASSQDLEAVPDTQYF. The chain uses TRBV4-1 and TRBJ2-3; D call uncertain. Germline loops: CDR1 MGHRA, CDR2 YSYEKL. The V end was cut by 0 bases, the J end by 4 bases, with 14 bases between. There are 16 residues in the CDR3.

The V call is TRBV19, the J call TRBJ1-2; tentatively, D is TRBD1 (6 bases). CDR1 and CDR2 from the germline V gene are LNHDA and SQIVND (reference sequence). With 4 bases removed from V and 5 bases from J, the gap between germline ends came to 11 bases. The CDR3 contains 13 residues. This chain's CDR3 is CASSTGQIYGYTF. Here the CDR3 DNA reads TGTGCCAGTAGTACCGGACAGATTTATGGCTACACCTTC.

The V gene is TRBV5-8, the J gene TRBJ1-1; possibly TRBD1 for D (5 bases). Germline loops: CDR1 SGHTS, CDR2 YDEGEE. V lost 4 bases and J 6 bases, leaving 10 bases between the germline ends. This CDR3 is 12 amino acids long. The CDR3 DNA sequence: TGTGCCAGCAGCCAGCAGGGAGCTGAAGCTTTCTTT. Translating it yields CASSQQGAEAFF.

V and J are TRBV28 and TRBJ2-3, with 9 bases that match TRBD2. The V gene's germline CDR1 is MDHEN and CDR2 SYDVKM. The CDR3 covers 15 residues. The J segment lost 2 bases and the V segment lost 3 bases, leaving 3 bases of the junction unmatched. The CDR3 DNA reads as TGTGCCAGCAGTTTGGAGCGGGGGGCCACAGATACGCAGTATTTT. This sequence encodes CASSLERGATDTQYF.

This clone was picked up one time. The J gene is TRBJ2-7, the V gene TRBV5-6, with 8 bases aligning to TRBD1. With 2 bases clipped from V and 2 bases from J, the junction kept 9 bases outside the gene matches. CDR3 length equals 16 residues. In germline, CDR1 is SGHDT, CDR2 YYEEEE. The CDR3 spells CASSLDRTGRTYEQYF. The CDR3 DNA sequence: TGTGCCAGCAGCTTAGATAGGACAGGGAGGACCTACGAGCAGTACTTC.